This T cell receptor (beta chain) was sequenced during a study of sequential checkpoint blockade in melanoma. Study information: Patients were randomized 1:1 to nivolumab-then-ipilimumab or ipilimumab-then-nivolumab first-line.

This CDR3 has 15 amino acids. V was shortened by 5 bases and J by 1 base, with 15 bases between the two germline ends. The germline CDR1 and CDR2 sequences are SGHNT and YENEEA. The method was immunoSEQ multiplex PCR; TCRdb's version includes in-frame clones alone and lacks a portion of them. Of roughly 13,000 clones listed, approximately 22% are singletons. Described treatment: randomized to nivolumab then ipilimumab (arm A) or the reverse (arm B). This TCR came from a human donor with melanoma. The input for sequencing was tumor tissue (inferred from file names), taken from a patient given nivolumab and ipilimumab in sequence. V and J are TRBV11-3 and TRBJ2-7; the D gene is possibly TRBD2 (7 bases). The CDR3 reads CASSPLGGASYEQYF. The CDR3, as DNA: TGTGCCAGCAGCCCGTTGGGGGGGGCGTCCTACGAGCAGTACTTC.